This T cell receptor (beta chain) comes out of a study of cytomegalovirus exposure and HLA in healthy donors (dated by TCRdb to between 2016 and 2019). A note on the overall study: An earlier analysis of under 600 of the donors reported about 250 Gb of sequence data and roughly 100 million unique TCR beta sequences from 150 million to 200 million T cells. An early release that covered fewer than 800 HLA-typed donors contained approximately 300 gigabases of sequencing data and 65 million to 100 million unique TCR sequences. Of the roughly 400 genotyped donors, approximately 81% were placed in the genetic ancestry cluster associated with self-reported Caucasian donors. The study was designed to test whether signatures of past pathogen exposure could be identified by cataloging public T cell receptors. The study profiled the T cell repertoires of hundreds of subjects by immunosequencing and related them to cytomegalovirus serostatus. In addition to the first cohort of 666 subjects, a separate validation cohort of 120 different subjects was used. To predict cytomegalovirus infection status, the study brought together high-throughput TCR immunosequencing, statistical association of individual TCRs with disease status, and machine learning. In a later analysis, previously published TCR beta repertoires from 500 to 750 donors were re-analyzed and high-resolution HLA genotyping was added so that TCR occurrence patterns could be studied. The later analysis used no new phenotypic data to find candidate immune exposures, relying instead on TCR beta sequences and their occurrence across donors. An earlier analysis of around 580 of the donors used high-throughput TCR beta sequencing to judge whether each TCR beta V gene segment behaved as functional or pseudogenic. Donor age, sex, ethnicity and CMV serostatus were compiled alongside the repertoire data. A later genetic analysis used genome-wide SNP genotypes for 398 of the 666 donors, treating that subset as a discovery cohort. All discovery cohort repertoires had been generated using a single sequencing platform. HLA typing covered class I and class II loci at four-digit resolution. The number of donors typed differed by locus, with 629-630 for A, B, C, DRB1 and DQB1, around 560 for DQA1, 600 to 610 for DPA1, and under 490 for DPB1. About five DR-DQ haplotypes were treated as single units for association and clustering because of strong linkage in the cohort. On average, around 200,000 unique TCR beta nucleotide sequences were sequenced per donor among 398 genotyped donors of the cohort, with about 19% of those sequences being non-productive. Summary of the overall study and its limitations: The classifier was reported to diagnose cytomegalovirus status with high specificity and sensitivity in both the original and validation cohorts. Compared with equally common non-associated chains, HLA-associated TCR beta chains in a later analysis were more clonally expanded and had lower generation probabilities. According to a later analysis, parvovirus B19, influenza, CMV and Epstein-Barr virus appeared linked to several top co-occurrence clusters. Three of the identified cytomegalovirus-associated TCR beta chains were confirmed in vitro to be specific for cytomegalovirus antigens. A later analysis found that most CMV-associated TCR beta chains appeared HLA-restricted, with HLA associations seemingly driven largely by CMV exposure. A further reported finding was that TCR beta sequences accurately predicted the HLA-A and HLA-B alleles for most subjects in the first cohort. A cluster of highly shared sequence variants was judged likely to represent a technical artifact of the sequencing pipeline. Because the 87-base-pair reads could not distinguish some IMGT-functional V segments, including TRBV6-2 and TRBV6-3, those segments were excluded. A total of roughly 160 TCR beta chains were listed by the study as associated with cytomegalovirus. It was suggested by the authors that the approach could potentially be generalized to other disease states and immunological phenotypes. In this cohort, only TCR beta chains were sequenced, and detectable features were limited by the absence of alpha or paired-chain data. When HLA alleles, especially DR and DQ, strongly co-occurred, attributing TCR associations to individual alleles was difficult. V-gene and J-gene trimming of TCR beta chains was associated with a missense DCLRE1C variant in a later genetic analysis, and the association was replicated in an independent cohort. In a later analysis, the rate of TCR association differed among HLA loci, with DRB1 alleles having the most associated TCRs and HLA-C alleles having the fewest. While some public TCRs were present in many individuals, most TCR sequences turned up only very rarely across donors. Correlated functional status among segregating V segments might be attributable to linkage disequilibrium, but an unknown experimental factor could not be ruled out. In an earlier analysis of more than 500 of the donors, most TCR beta V segments appeared in productive rearrangements about 87% or about 30% of the time, broadly matching IMGT annotations. Presence/absence analyses assumed roughly uniform sequencing depth across donors, an assumption that may not hold. The only immune exposure information available for the cohort was CMV serostatus. The earlier analysis of approximately 560 of the donors excluded roughly 16 rarely observed V segments, including chromosome 9 orphons, because counts were too low. Because some donors lacked HLA typing at each locus, the association tests relied only on the typed subset. Compared with the approximately 710-donor mean, donors in an Asian-associated ancestry cluster had fewer N-insertions in productive TCRs, according to a later genetic analysis. At a false discovery rate of 0.05, a later analysis linked 16,000 or so TCR beta sequences to specific HLA alleles.

Library generation was performed with the immunoSEQ multiplex PCR assay. For the multiplex PCR, a mixture combining 60 forward primers for TCR Vbeta segments and 13 reverse primers for TCR Jbeta segments was used. The CDR3 region of rearranged TCR beta genes was amplified from genomic DNA with a multiplex PCR assay. On the Illumina HiSeq System, the amplified TCR beta libraries were sequenced as 87-base-pair reads. The original methods were these. Across the 500 to 750 repertoires, a later analysis counted 78 million or so unique TCR beta chains, roughly 11 million of which were shared by at least two donors. A nearest-neighbor algorithm error-corrected the raw reads and collapsed the reads into unique sequences, merging closely related sequences to remove PCR and sequencing errors. To assign V, D and J gene segments, CDR3 sequences were aligned to IMGT reference sequences. For a sequence to be retained, a match of at least six nucleotides was required to both a V gene segment and a J gene segment. A rearrangement was called productive if the CDR3 had no stop codons and remained in frame with V and J, and every other rearrangement was called non-productive. Following IMGT convention, CDR3 was defined as the stretch from the second conserved V-encoded cysteine to the conserved J-encoded phenylalanine. Sequences without an unambiguous match to a single V gene segment were excluded from the earlier analysis of several hundred of the donors. In an earlier analysis of roughly 600 of the donors, a V segment was called functional when productive rearrangements were above 56.7%, and segregating when the standard deviation between donors exceeded 5%. To diagnose cytomegalovirus status from the catalog of TCR beta chain sequences, a statistical classification framework was built. In a later analysis, TCR nucleotide sequences were compared against IMGT/GENE-DB human TR gene sequences so that V and J genes could be assigned. The TCRdist pipeline was used in a later analysis to assign CDR3 sequences and most-parsimonious VDJ recombination scenarios. A later analysis defined each TCR beta chain by its CDR3 amino acid sequence plus V-gene family, and excluded reads lacking a unique V-gene family. As a way to deal with suspected cross-contamination and a sequencing artifact, a later analysis dropped 500 to 700 nucleotide sequences that were highly shared and had low generation probability. In a later analysis, a clonal expansion index was calculated for each public chain from normalized within-repertoire ranks of inferred template counts. In a later analysis, generation probabilities were computed with a VDJ recombination model fitted to out-of-frame rearrangements, and the resulting probabilities were checked against IGoR. In a later analysis, TCR-TCR, TCR-HLA and TCR-CMV co-occurrence was scored with hypergeometric tests, and a repertoire-size bias correction was applied to TCR pairs. False discovery rates were estimated in a later analysis by permuting HLA or CMV assignments 20 times. In a later analysis, co-occurring TCRs were grouped using DBSCAN, with TCRdist sequence similarity added in when clustering inside HLA-allele-positive subsets. Repertoires with fewer than 30,000 or more than 120,000 public chains were left out of co-occurrence clustering, as were a handful of repertoires with anomalous nucleotide sharing. The table was pulled from immuneACCESS by TCRdb, which kept in-frame rearrangements only. Such tables lose some clones; where checked, under half of the loss comes from unresolved V genes, and the rest has no known cause. V, J and clone size were drawn from that table, and D and trimming were deduced from the DNA. This sample has around 230,000 clones in its table, and roughly 85% of those were observed once. The top ten hold around 0.23% of the sample.

The cohort comprised some 680 healthy bone marrow donors. At the time of sampling, every cohort member was nominally healthy, though immune exposures that went unrecorded were likely present. The donor was CMV seronegative and belonged to the group of over 300 seronegative cohort members. Each donor provided a peripheral blood sample, and peripheral blood mononuclear cells were used for TCR beta sequencing. The Qiagen DNeasy Blood Extraction Kit was used to extract genomic DNA from the blood cell samples. Concerning this clone: This receptor's antigen is unknown. Within one base of it there is no much larger clone, and no base qualities were kept.

Inclusive of the bounding cysteine and phenylalanine, the CDR3 is 13 residues long. The read is trimmed to its CDR3 DNA, 39 bases read in frame from base 1. The trim is 1 base for V and 5 bases for J, with a gap of 9 bases between the germline ends. CDR1 is given as MNHEY and CDR2 as SVGAGI, both from the germline V gene. The sample consisted of PBMCs. This receptor was taken from a girl aged 2-10 years in good health and CMV-seronegative. Here the chain combines TRBV6-5 and TRBJ2-7; a weak D assignment points to TRBD2 (6 bases agree). The CDR3 protein is CASSYLAGNEQYF. At the DNA level, the sequence is TGTGCCAGCAGTTACTTGGCGGGGAACGAGCAGTACTTC.